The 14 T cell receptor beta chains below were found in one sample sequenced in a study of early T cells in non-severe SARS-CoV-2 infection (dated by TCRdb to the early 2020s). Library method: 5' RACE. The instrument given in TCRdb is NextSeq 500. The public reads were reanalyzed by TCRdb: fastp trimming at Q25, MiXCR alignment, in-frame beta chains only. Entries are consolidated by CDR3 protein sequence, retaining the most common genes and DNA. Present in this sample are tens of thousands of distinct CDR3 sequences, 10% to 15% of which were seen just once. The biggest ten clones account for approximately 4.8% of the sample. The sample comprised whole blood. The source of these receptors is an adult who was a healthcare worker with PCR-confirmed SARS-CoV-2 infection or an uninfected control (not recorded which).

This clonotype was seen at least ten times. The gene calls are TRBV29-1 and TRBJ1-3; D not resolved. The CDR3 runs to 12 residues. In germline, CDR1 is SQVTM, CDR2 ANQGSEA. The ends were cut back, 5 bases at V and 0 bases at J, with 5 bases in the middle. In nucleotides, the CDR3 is TGCAGCGTTCACATCTCTGGAAACACCATATATTTT. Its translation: CSVHISGNTIYF.

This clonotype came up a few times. The CDR3 spells CASRPTGGSYEQYF. CDR3 DNA: TGTGCCAGCAGGCCGACAGGGGGGTCCTACGAGCAGTACTTC. The rearrangement joins TRBV12-3 or TRBV12-4 to TRBJ2-7, with 9 bases fitting TRBD1. Germline trimming cut 6 bases from V and 1 base from J; bases unmatched to any gene: 4. CDR3 length: 14 residues.

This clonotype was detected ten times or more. CDR3 in DNA: TGTGCCAGTAGCGGGGACAGCCACCCTTCCACAGATACGCAGTATTTT. Its translation: CASSGDSHPSTDTQYF. The V call is TRBV19, the J call TRBJ2-3; 7 bases map to TRBD1. Looked up from germline, CDR1 is LNHDA and CDR2 is SQIVND (reference sequence). The CDR3 has 16 residues. V lost 6 bases, J lost 2 bases, and 11 bases stayed unmatched. The full variable domain, with the rest looked up from reference TRBV19 and TRBJ2-3, is DGGITQSPKYLFRKEGQNVTLSCEQNLNHDAMYWYRQDPGQGLRLIYYSQIVNDFQKGDIAEGYSVSREKKESFPLTVTSAQKNPTAFYLCASSGDSHPSTDTQYFGPGTRLTVL.

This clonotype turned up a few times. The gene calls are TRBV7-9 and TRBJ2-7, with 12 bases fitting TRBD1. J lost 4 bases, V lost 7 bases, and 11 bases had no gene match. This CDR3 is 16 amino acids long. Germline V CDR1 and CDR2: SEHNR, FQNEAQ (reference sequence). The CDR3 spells CASTPPGQGASYEQYF. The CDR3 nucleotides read TGTGCCAGCACTCCACCGGGACAGGGGGCTTCTTACGAGCAGTACTTC.

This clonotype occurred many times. The CDR3, as DNA: TGTGCCAGCAGTTTCGTTCGGAACACTGAAGCTTTCTTT. It is translated as CASSFVRNTEAFF. This chain joins TRBV27 and TRBJ1-1; D is unresolved. Deletions cut 3 bases from V and 1 base from J, with 6 bases between. The CDR3 contains 13 residues. Germline CDR1 is MNHEY and CDR2 is SMNVEV (reference sequence).

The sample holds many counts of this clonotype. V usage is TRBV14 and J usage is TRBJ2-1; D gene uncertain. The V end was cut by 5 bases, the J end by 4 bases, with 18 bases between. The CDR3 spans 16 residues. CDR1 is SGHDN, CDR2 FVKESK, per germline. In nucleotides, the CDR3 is TGTGCCAGCAGCAAATCGCCGGACGTAGAATACAATGAGCAGTTCTTC. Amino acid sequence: CASSKSPDVEYNEQFF.

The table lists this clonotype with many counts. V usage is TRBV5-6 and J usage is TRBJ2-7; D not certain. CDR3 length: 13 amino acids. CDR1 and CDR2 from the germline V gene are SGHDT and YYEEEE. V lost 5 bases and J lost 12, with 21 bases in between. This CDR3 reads CASRGYGHEPPYF. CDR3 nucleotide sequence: TGTGCCAGCAGGGGATACGGGCATGAACCTCCGTACTTC.

The CDR3 sequence is CAISEGSGSSYEQYF. The CDR3 DNA sequence: TGTGCCATCAGTGAGGGAAGCGGAAGCTCCTACGAGCAGTACTTC. This rearrangement joins TRBV10-3 to TRBJ2-7; TRBD2 is a possible D gene (5 bases). The CDR3 contains 15 residues. Between the trimmed V and J ends, which lost 2 bases and 0 bases, there was a span of 11 bases. CDR1 is ENHRY and CDR2 is SYGVKD in the germline V gene.

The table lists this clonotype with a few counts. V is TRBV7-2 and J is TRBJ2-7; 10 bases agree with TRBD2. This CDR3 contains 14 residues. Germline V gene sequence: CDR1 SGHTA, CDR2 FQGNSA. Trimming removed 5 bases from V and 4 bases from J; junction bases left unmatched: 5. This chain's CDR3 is CASSRSGGRYEQYF. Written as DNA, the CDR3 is TGTGCCAGCAGCCGTAGCGGGGGGAGGTACGAGCAGTACTTC. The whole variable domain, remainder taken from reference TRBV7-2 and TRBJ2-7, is GAGVSQSPSNKVTEKGKDVELRCDPISGHTALYWYRQSLGQGLEFLIYFQGNSAPDKSGLPSDRFSAERTGGSVSTLTIQRTQQEDSAVYLCASSRSGGRYEQYFGPGTRLTVT.

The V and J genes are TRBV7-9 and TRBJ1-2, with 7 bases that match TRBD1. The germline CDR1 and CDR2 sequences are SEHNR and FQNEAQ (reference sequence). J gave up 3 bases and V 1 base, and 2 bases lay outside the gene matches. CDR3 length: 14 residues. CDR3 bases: TGTGCCAGCAGCTTAGGGACAGGAGACTATGGCTACACCTTC. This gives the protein CASSLGTGDYGYTF. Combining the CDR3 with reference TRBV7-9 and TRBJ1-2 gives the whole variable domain DTGVSQNPRHKITKRGQNVTFRCDPISEHNRLYWYRQTLGQGPEFLTYFQNEAQLEKSRLLSDRFSAERPKGSFSTLEIQRTEQGDSAMYLCASSLGTGDYGYTFGSGTRLTVV.

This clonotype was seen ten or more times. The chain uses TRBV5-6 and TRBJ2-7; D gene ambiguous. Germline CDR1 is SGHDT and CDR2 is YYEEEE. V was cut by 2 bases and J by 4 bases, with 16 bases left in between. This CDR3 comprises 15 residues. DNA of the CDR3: TGTGCCAGCAGCTTTCCGAGAATGTCCAATTACGAGCAGTACTTC. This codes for CASSFPRMSNYEQYF.

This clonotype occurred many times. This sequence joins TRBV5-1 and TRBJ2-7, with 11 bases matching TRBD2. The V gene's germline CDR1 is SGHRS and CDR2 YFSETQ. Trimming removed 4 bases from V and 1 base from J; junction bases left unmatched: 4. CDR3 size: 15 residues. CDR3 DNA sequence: TGCGCCAGCAGCACAACTAGCGGGGGTTCCTACGAGCAGTACTTC. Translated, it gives CASSTTSGGSYEQYF.

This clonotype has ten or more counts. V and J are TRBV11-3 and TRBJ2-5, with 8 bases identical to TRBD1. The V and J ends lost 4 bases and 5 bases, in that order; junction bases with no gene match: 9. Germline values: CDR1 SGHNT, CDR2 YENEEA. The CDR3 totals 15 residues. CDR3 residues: CASSCPDRVYETQYF. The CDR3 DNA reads TGTGCCAGCAGCTGCCCGGACAGGGTCTATGAGACCCAGTACTTC.

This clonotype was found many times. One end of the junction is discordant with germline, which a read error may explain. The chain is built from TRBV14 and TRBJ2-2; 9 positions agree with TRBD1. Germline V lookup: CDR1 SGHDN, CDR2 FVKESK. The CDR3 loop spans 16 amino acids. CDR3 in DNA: TGTGCCAACAGCCCTCCGGGACAGGGAAGGCACGGGGAGCTGTTTTTT. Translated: CANSPPGQGRHGELFF.